These 23 T cell receptor beta chains came from one sample sequenced in a study of blood T cell repertoires in COVID-19 (dated by TCRdb to between 2020 and 2021). Receptors were amplified or captured by the immunoSEQ multiplex PCR assay. Entries here come from immuneACCESS through TCRdb and include only in-frame sequences with V and J called. Some clones fail to appear in such tables; in the studies checked, an unresolved V gene covers under half of the shortfall, and the cause of the remainder is unknown. For this sample the table gives 91,000 or so clones, of which around 84% were detected only once. The ten largest clones take up approximately 13% of the sample. The sequenced sample consisted of peripheral blood. These TCRs come from a woman aged 60-70 years in a cohort sampled during active or convalescent COVID-19.

This clone occurred once. The chain is built from TRBV7-2 and TRBJ2-1; 12 bases fit TRBD2. This CDR3 spans 15 amino acids. With V trimmed by 2 bases and J by 9 bases, 5 bases remained unmatched. Germline lookup yields CDR1 SGHTA and CDR2 FQGNSA. The CDR3 nucleotides read TGTGCCAGCAGCTTAACTAGCGGGAGGATGGGTGAGCAGTTCTTC. It is translated as CASSLTSGRMGEQFF.

This clone was counted between two and nine times. This chain connects TRBV29-1 to TRBJ2-5; tentatively, D is TRBD2 (7 bases). The germline gives CDR1 SQVTM, CDR2 ANQGSEA. The CDR3 extends over 13 amino acids. V was cut by 7 bases and J by 5 bases, with 17 bases left in between. As DNA, the CDR3 is TGCAGCGCCGCCTCAGGGAGGGGGGAGACCCAGTACTTC. Translated: CSAASGRGETQYF.

The chain is built from TRBV15 and TRBJ1-2; weak D call: TRBD1 (6 bases). This CDR3 spans 14 amino acids. Germline V gives CDR1 LNHNV, CDR2 YYDKDF (reference sequence). Deletions cut 6 bases from V and 5 bases from J, with 16 bases between. The CDR3 DNA reads as TGTGCCACCAGGCGCCCGGCAGGGGAGTATGGCTACACCTTC. It encodes CATRRPAGEYGYTF.

J is TRBJ2-7 and V is TRBV29-1, with 8 bases matching TRBD2. This CDR3 region has 15 residues. Germline trimming cut 4 bases from V and 7 bases from J; bases unmatched to any gene: 15. Germline CDR1 SQVTM, CDR2 ANQGSEA. The CDR3 coding sequence is TGCAGCGTTGCCCTTTGGGTAGCGGGATCTGGGGAGCAGTACTTC. Its protein is CSVALWVAGSGEQYF.

The V and J genes are TRBV2 and TRBJ2-1, with 7 bases aligning to TRBD1. CDR1 and CDR2 (germline): SNHLY, FYNNEI. The length of the CDR3 is 15 residues. Germline trimming cut 5 bases from V and 1 base from J; bases unmatched to any gene: 5. In DNA form, the CDR3 reads TGTGCCAGCAGTTCTGACAGGGCGTCCTACAATGAGCAGTTCTTC. Amino acids: CASSSDRASYNEQFF.

The gene calls are TRBV5-1 and TRBJ2-5; D is unresolved. The V end lost 3 bases, the J end lost 1 base, and 10 bases lay between the germline ends. Germline values: CDR1 SGHRS, CDR2 YFSETQ. This CDR3 has 14 amino acids. CDR3 amino acids: CASSSMTSQETQYF. The CDR3 nucleotides read TGCGCCAGCAGCTCAATGACAAGCCAAGAGACCCAGTACTTC.

The rearrangement uses TRBV7-9 and TRBJ2-5; D may be TRBD1 (6 bases). Trimming took off 4 bases at V and 1 base at J, with 16 bases between the two ends. CDR1 and CDR2 from the germline V gene are SEHNR and FQNEAQ (reference sequence). The CDR3 is made up of 16 amino acids. CDR3 residues: CASSSPPGQRQETQYF. CDR3 in DNA: TGTGCCAGCAGCTCCCCCCCGGGACAACGCCAAGAGACCCAGTACTTC.

The rearrangement links TRBV6-5 to TRBJ1-1, with 7 bases that match TRBD1. Germline CDR1 and CDR2: MNHEY and SVGAGI. This CDR3 has 15 residues. The junction had 10 bases not matched to a gene; V was cut back by 6 bases and J by 3 bases. The CDR3 protein is CASSLPKGQYTEAFF. The CDR3 coding sequence is TGTGCCAGCAGCCTTCCCAAGGGACAGTACACTGAAGCTTTCTTT.

The chain couples TRBV29-1 to TRBJ2-2, with 8 bases that match TRBD1. The germline CDR1 and CDR2 sequences are SQVTM and ANQGSEA. The CDR3 runs 14 residues. The ends lost 4 bases at V and 1 base at J; junction bases unmatched: 2. CDR3 region: CSVGGTGNTGELFF. CDR3 in DNA: TGCAGCGTTGGGGGGACAGGGAACACCGGGGAGCTGTTTTTT.

This chain connects TRBV24-1 to TRBJ2-7, with a weak D call TRBD1 (5 bases). With 1 base removed from V and 0 bases from J, the gap between germline ends came to 15 bases. The CDR3 covers 17 residues. Germline V CDR1 and CDR2: KGHDR, SFDVKD. The CDR3 nucleotides are TGTGCCACCAGTGATTTCGCGTTATGGACAACCTCCTACGAGCAGTACTTC. Protein sequence: CATSDFALWTTSYEQYF.

The rearrangement links TRBV15 to TRBJ1-1; 7 bases match TRBD1. The V segment lost 6 bases and the J segment 0 bases; nucleotides outside the gene matches: 1. The CDR3 has 13 amino acids. The germline V gene has CDR1 LNHNV and CDR2 YYDKDF (reference sequence). The CDR3 bases are TGTGCCACCAGGGGACAGCTGAACACTGAAGCTTTCTTT. Protein product: CATRGQLNTEAFF.

The V call is TRBV21-1, the J call TRBJ1-5; TRBD1 is taken as the D call from the table, unchecked against the DNA. TRBV21-1 is given as a pseudogene. This CDR3 region has 13 residues. The CDR3 DNA is TGTGCCAGCAGCCTATCCTGGGCCTCGCCCCAGCATTTT. Amino acids: CASSLSWASPQHF.

The chain employs TRBV28 and TRBJ1-5; a possible D gene is TRBD1 (5 bases). Trimming took 2 bases from V and 5 from J, leaving 13 bases between them. Germline-derived CDR1 and CDR2 are MDHEN and SYDVKM. The CDR3 has 15 residues. In DNA, the CDR3 is TGTGCCAGCAGTTTAACCGACAGTCTTTATCAGCCCCAGCATTTT. This encodes CASSLTDSLYQPQHF.

The V call is TRBV5-1, the J call TRBJ2-3; no reliable D call. The CDR3 extends over 14 amino acids. The germline V gene encodes CDR1 SGHRS and CDR2 YFSETQ. With 0 bases removed from V and 6 bases from J, the gap between germline ends came to 11 bases. CDR3 in amino acids: CASSLGDSGDTQYF. Here the CDR3 DNA reads TGCGCCAGCAGCTTGGGAGACTCCGGGGATACGCAGTATTTT.

The J gene is TRBJ2-7, the V gene TRBV19; 12 bases fit TRBD1. Trimming at V came to 1 base and at J to 5 bases, leaving 3 bases not matched to a gene. This CDR3 is 15 amino acids long. Germline CDR1 and CDR2: LNHDA and SQIVND (reference sequence). CDR3 loop: CASSIGGQGAHEQYF. For the CDR3, the DNA is TGTGCCAGTAGTATAGGGGGACAGGGGGCCCACGAGCAGTACTTC.

The chain links TRBV7-8 to TRBJ1-2; no firm D call. Germline CDR1 and CDR2: SGHVS and FQNEAQ. The length of the CDR3 is 13 residues. With 1 base removed from V and 0 bases from J, the gap between germline ends came to 3 bases. CDR3 residues: CASSLDTNYGYTF. CDR3 sequence (DNA): TGTGCCAGCAGCTTAGACACTAACTATGGCTACACCTTC. The variable domain in full, completed from reference TRBV7-8 and TRBJ1-2, reads GAGVSQSPRYKVAKRGQDVALRCDPISGHVSLFWYQQALGQGPEFLTYFQNEAQLDKSGLPSDRFFAERPEGSVSTLKIQRTQQEDSAVYLCASSLDTNYGYTFGSGTRLTVV.

The gene calls are TRBV5-1 and TRBJ1-5, with D uncertain. The V end was cut by 2 bases, the J end by 1 base, with 13 bases between. The CDR3 extends over 16 amino acids. Germline CDR1 reads SGHRS; CDR2 reads YFSETQ. In DNA, the CDR3 is TGCGCCAGCAGCTTAGGGTTCGGGGAAAGCAATCAGCCCCAGCATTTT. Encoded protein: CASSLGFGESNQPQHF.

The chain couples TRBV3-1 (or the pseudogene TRBV3-2) to TRBJ1-2; D remains unclear. The CDR3 spans 14 residues. V was pared by 3 bases and J by 2 bases, with 10 bases between. In germline, CDR1 is LGHDT, CDR2 YNNKEL (reference sequence). This CDR3 is CASSHNAVNYGYTF. The CDR3 DNA sequence: TGTGCCAGCAGCCATAATGCGGTGAACTATGGCTACACCTTC.

This clone was counted a single time. The chain carries TRBV21-1 and TRBJ1-4; the table names TRBD1, a call not compared with the DNA. TRBV21-1 represents a pseudogene. The CDR3 length is 19 residues. The CDR3, as DNA: TGTGCCAGCAGCGCCGACGGGGCCGCAGCAGGGGGTCAAGATGAAAAACTGTTTTTT. It is translated as CASSADGAAAGGQDEKLFF.

This chain connects TRBV7-8 to TRBJ2-5; 11 nucleotides match TRBD2. The junction had 8 bases not matched to a gene; V was cut back by 5 bases and J by 3 bases. The germline V gene encodes CDR1 SGHVS and CDR2 FQNEAQ. The CDR3 is made up of 16 amino acids. CDR3 sequence reads: CASSRARLAGKETQYF. The CDR3 nucleotides are TGTGCCAGCAGCCGCGCTCGACTAGCGGGGAAAGAGACCCAGTACTTC. The entire variable domain, with the rest obtained from reference TRBV7-8 and TRBJ2-5, is as follows: GAGVSQSPRYKVAKRGQDVALRCDPISGHVSLFWYQQALGQGPEFLTYFQNEAQLDKSGLPSDRFFAERPEGSVSTLKIQRTQQEDSAVYLCASSRARLAGKETQYFGPGTRLLVL.

The chain recombines TRBV19 with TRBJ2-3; maybe TRBD1 (5 bases). The CDR3 length is 14 residues. The germline V gene encodes CDR1 LNHDA and CDR2 SQIVND (reference sequence). Trimming removed 1 base at V and 6 bases at J, with 11 bases between. CDR3 region: CASSIGQIRDTQYF. CDR3 in DNA: TGTGCCAGTAGTATAGGACAGATTAGGGATACGCAGTATTTT.

This rearrangement joins TRBV6-2 or TRBV6-3 to TRBJ1-5; 9 nucleotides match TRBD1. This CDR3 has 16 amino acids. Trimming removed 0 bases from V and 3 bases from J; junction bases left unmatched: 3. CDR1 is MNHEY and CDR2 is SVGEGT in the germline V gene. CDR3 nucleotide sequence: TGTGCCAGCAGTTACTCGGGGACAGGGCCCAATCAGCCCCAGCATTTT. This translates into CASSYSGTGPNQPQHF.

V is TRBV2 and J is TRBJ1-2; no clear D gene. V lost 5 bases and J lost 4, with 8 bases in between. Germline V gene data show CDR1 as SNHLY and CDR2 as FYNNEI. This CDR3 contains 12 residues. As DNA, the CDR3 is TGTGCCAGCAGTAGCGACTTCTATGGCTACACCTTC. It yields the protein CASSSDFYGYTF.